These 17 T cell receptor beta chains share one sample of origin, sequenced in a study of CD8+ T cells in alopecia areata. Reverse transcribed after extraction, RNA yielded cDNA as the sequencing template. Sequenced by immunoSEQ multiplex PCR; TCRdb stores in-frame clones only, minus some. The table lists 220,000 or so clones, around 62% of them singletons, with less than 0.6% in the top ten. The starting material was CD4+ T cells sorted from blood, obtained at week 0. Every receptor here comes from a human donor with alopecia areata.

This clone was detected a few times. V is TRBV15 and J is TRBJ2-7; the D gene could be TRBD1 or TRBD2 (6 bases each). Trimming shortened V by 0 bases and J by 3 bases, and 12 bases separated the two germline ends. Germline CDR1 and CDR2: LNHNV and YYDKDF (reference sequence). There are 15 residues in the CDR3. The CDR3, as DNA: TGTGCCACCAGCAGAGATCACGGGGGCAACTACGAGCAGTACTTC. Translating it yields CATSRDHGGNYEQYF.

This sequence joins TRBV25-1 and TRBJ1-2; D is unresolved. CDR1 is MGHDK, CDR2 SYGVNS, per germline. This CDR3 region has 12 residues. Trimming took off 2 bases at V and 7 bases at J, with 8 bases between the two ends. In DNA, the CDR3 is TGTGCCAGCAGTGAACGGACGGGTGGCTACACCTTC. Residues: CASSERTGGYTF.

The genes are TRBV10-3 and TRBJ2-7; 13 nucleotides align to TRBD2. Germline values: CDR1 ENHRY, CDR2 SYGVKD. The CDR3 has 15 amino acids. The V and J ends lost 2 bases and 6 bases, in that order; junction bases with no gene match: 4. The CDR3 region has the DNA TGTGCCATCAGTGAGGCCGGACTAGCGGGGGTCGAGCAGTACTTC. Translating gives CAISEAGLAGVEQYF.

This chain links TRBV25-1 with TRBJ1-2; D not resolved. Germline V gene lookup returns CDR1 MGHDK and CDR2 SYGVNS. V lost 1 base and J lost 4, with 7 bases in between. The CDR3 is made up of 13 amino acids. The CDR3 DNA reads as TGTGCCAGCAGTGAATTTGTGGCCTATGGCTACACCTTC. This sequence encodes CASSEFVAYGYTF.

This chain links TRBV7-2 with TRBJ2-7; maybe TRBD2 (5 bases). Germline loops: CDR1 SGHTA, CDR2 FQGNSA. V was trimmed by 5 bases and J by 0 bases, leaving 17 bases between them. The CDR3 is 16 amino acids. Written as DNA, the CDR3 is TGTGCCAGCAGCGCTATCGGGCGGGTCGACTCCTACGAGCAGTACTTC. Translation gives CASSAIGRVDSYEQYF.

This clone was picked up one time. This chain uses TRBV6-6 with TRBJ2-5, with D possibly matching TRBD1 (5 bases). V was shortened by 7 bases and J by 5 bases, with 11 bases between the two germline ends. Germline CDR1 is MNHNY and CDR2 is SVGAGI (reference sequence). The CDR3 loop spans 12 amino acids. The CDR3 is CASMGQIETQYF. CDR3 nucleotide sequence: TGTGCCAGCATGGGGCAGATCGAGACCCAGTACTTC.

The gene calls are TRBV29-1 and TRBJ2-7; the D call may be TRBD1 or TRBD2 (6 bases each). Germline lookup yields CDR1 SQVTM and CDR2 ANQGSEA. The V end was cut by 5 bases, the J end by 11 bases, with 25 bases between. The CDR3 runs 14 residues. CDR3 region: CSVQLRDMTGDEYF. The CDR3 DNA reads TGCAGCGTTCAGTTGCGGGACATGACAGGCGACGAGTACTTC.

This chain joins TRBV30 and TRBJ2-5, with D possibly matching TRBD1 (5 bases). The CDR3 extends over 15 amino acids. V lost 2 bases, J lost 0 bases, and 13 bases lay in between. Germline lookup yields CDR1 GTSNPN and CDR2 SVGIG (reference sequence). The CDR3 bases are TGTGCCTGGAGTCGCAGGGCAGGGTACCAAGAGACCCAGTACTTC. Translation gives CAWSRRAGYQETQYF. The complete variable domain, with remaining parts taken from reference TRBV30 and TRBJ2-5, reads SQTIHQWPATLVQPVGSPLSLECTVEGTSNPNLYWYRQAAGRGLQLLFYSVGIGQISSEVPQNLSASRPQDRQFILSSKKLLLSDSGFYLCAWSRRAGYQETQYFGPGTRLLVL.

This clone was observed a few times. The chain uses TRBV5-1 and TRBJ2-3; D may be TRBD2 (6 bases). The CDR3 has 14 amino acids. With 0 bases removed from V and 6 bases from J, the gap between germline ends came to 11 bases. Per the germline V gene, CDR1 is SGHRS and CDR2 is YFSETQ. The CDR3 bases are TGCGCCAGCAGCTTGGGAGAGGGACTCGATACGCAGTATTTT. It codes for CASSLGEGLDTQYF. Supplemented by reference TRBV5-1 and TRBJ2-3, the full variable domain reads KAGVTQTPRYLIKTRGQQVTLSCSPISGHRSVSWYQQTPGQGLQFLFEYFSETQRNKGNFPGRFSGRQFSNSRSEMNVSTLELGDSALYLCASSLGEGLDTQYFGPGTRLTVL.

This clone has more than one count but fewer than ten. The V gene is TRBV19, the J gene TRBJ1-1, with D tentatively TRBD1 (6 bases). The CDR3 length is 15 residues. Germline assignment: CDR1 LNHDA and CDR2 SQIVND (reference sequence). V gave up 5 bases and J gave up 5 bases, with 18 bases separating them. The CDR3 coding sequence is TGTGCCAGTAGTTCCCCGGGGGCTTACAGGACTGAAGCTTTCTTT. This gives the protein CASSSPGAYRTEAFF.

This rearrangement joins TRBV29-1 to TRBJ1-4; D is ambiguous. Trimming took 4 bases from V and 8 from J, leaving 11 bases between them. There are 12 residues in the CDR3. Per germline, CDR1 SQVTM and CDR2 ANQGSEA. Here the CDR3 DNA reads TGCAGCGTTGCGGAAGTCGGAGAAAAACTGTTTTTT. Protein: CSVAEVGEKLFF.

The J gene is TRBJ2-1, the V gene TRBV5-1, with TRBD1 identical over 8 bases. Germline CDR1 is SGHRS and CDR2 is YFSETQ. V dropped 5 bases and J dropped 0; count of bases not matched to a gene: 7. The CDR3 length is 16 residues. Here the CDR3 DNA reads TGCGCCAGCAGATCCGGACAGGGAAGCTCCTACAATGAGCAGTTCTTC. Translated: CASRSGQGSSYNEQFF.

This chain joins TRBV5-1 and TRBJ2-1; TRBD2 is a possible D gene (6 bases). The germline V gene has CDR1 SGHRS and CDR2 YFSETQ. The CDR3 spans 17 residues. Trimming left V 5 bases short and J 0 bases short, with 18 bases between. This CDR3 is CASRSGRGFSSYNEQFF. CDR3 sequence (DNA): TGCGCCAGCAGATCCGGACGGGGGTTCAGCTCCTACAATGAGCAGTTCTTC.

V gene TRBV5-1 combines with J gene TRBJ2-1, with TRBD1 matching over 10 bases. CDR1 is SGHRS, CDR2 YFSETQ, per germline. This CDR3 has 16 amino acids. J gave up 4 bases and V 8 bases, and 12 bases lay outside the gene matches. The CDR3 DNA sequence: TGCGCCAGTACCGGGACAGGGGCATCCCCATACAATGAGCAGTTCTTC. Amino acid sequence: CASTGTGASPYNEQFF.

The CDR3: CASSLWDRATGELFF. The CDR3 region has the DNA TGTGCCAGCAGCTTATGGGACAGGGCCACCGGGGAGCTGTTTTTT. The V call is TRBV7-3, the J call TRBJ2-2; 9 nucleotides match TRBD1. Germline CDR1 is SGHTA and CDR2 is FQGTGA. CDR3 length equals 15 residues. The V and J ends lost 2 bases and 4 bases, in that order; junction bases with no gene match: 2.

The chain uses TRBV9 and TRBJ1-3; D perhaps matches TRBD1 (6 bases). Deletions cut 2 bases from V and 5 bases from J, with 17 bases between. Germline V gene sequence: CDR1 SGDLS, CDR2 YYNGEE. The CDR3 spans 16 residues. CDR3 DNA sequence: TGTGCCAGCAGCGTTGTACCACAGGGTACTAGAAACACCATATATTTT. Its protein product is CASSVVPQGTRNTIYF.

This chain uses TRBV29-1 with TRBJ1-2; D gene uncertain. The CDR3 has 11 amino acids. Germline V lookup: CDR1 SQVTM, CDR2 ANQGSEA. For the CDR3, the DNA is TGCGACCGAAAGACTATCTATGGCTACACCTTC. Protein: CDRKTIYGYTF.